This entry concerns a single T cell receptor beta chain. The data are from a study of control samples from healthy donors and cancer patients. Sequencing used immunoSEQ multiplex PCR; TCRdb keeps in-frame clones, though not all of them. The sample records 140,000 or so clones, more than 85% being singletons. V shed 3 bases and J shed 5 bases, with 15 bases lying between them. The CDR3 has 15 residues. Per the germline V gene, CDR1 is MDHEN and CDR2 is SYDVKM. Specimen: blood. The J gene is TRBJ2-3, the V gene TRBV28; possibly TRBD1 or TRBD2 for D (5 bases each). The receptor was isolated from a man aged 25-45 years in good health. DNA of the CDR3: TGTGCCAGCAGTTTGTACCGGGACCTAAGAGATACGCAGTATTTT. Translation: CASSLYRDLRDTQYF.